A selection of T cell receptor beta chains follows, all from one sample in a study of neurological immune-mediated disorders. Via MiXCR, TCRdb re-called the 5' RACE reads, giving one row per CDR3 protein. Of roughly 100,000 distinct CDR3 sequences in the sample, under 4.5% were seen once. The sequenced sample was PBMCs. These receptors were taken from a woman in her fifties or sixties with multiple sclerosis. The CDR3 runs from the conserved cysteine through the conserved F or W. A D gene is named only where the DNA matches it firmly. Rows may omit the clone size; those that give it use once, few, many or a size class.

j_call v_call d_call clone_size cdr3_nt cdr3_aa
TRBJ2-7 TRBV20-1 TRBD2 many TGCAGTGCCACACTAGCGGGGGATTCCTACGAGCAGTACTTC CSATLAGDSYEQYF
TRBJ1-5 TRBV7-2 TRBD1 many TGTGCCAGCAGCTTAGAACAGGGGATTCAGCCCCAGCATTTT CASSLEQGIQPQHF
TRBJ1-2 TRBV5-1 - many TGCGCCAGCAGCTTGGTAGTCGGGGGAGGAAATGGCTACACCTTC CASSLVVGGGNGYTF
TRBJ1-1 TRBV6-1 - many TGTGCCAGCAGTGAGTGGGGAGGCTTCGGCGCTGAAGCTTTCTTT CASSEWGGFGAEAFF
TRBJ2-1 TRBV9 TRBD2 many TGTGCCAGCAGCGCGCCCGGCGGGAGCTCCTACAATGAGCAGTTCTTC CASSAPGGSSYNEQFF
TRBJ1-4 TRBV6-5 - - TGTGCCAGCAGTTACTCACAGGGCGATGAAAAACTGTTTTTT CASSYSQGDEKLFF
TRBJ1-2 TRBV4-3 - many TGCGCCAGCAGCCAAGATCGGTCGAGTAACTATGGCTACACCTTC CASSQDRSSNYGYTF
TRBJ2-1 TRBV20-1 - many TGCAGTGCTAGGACGTCGGGATGGACCAAGGGGAATGAGCAGTTCTTC CSARTSGWTKGNEQFF
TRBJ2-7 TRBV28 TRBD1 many TGTGCCAGCAGTCCAGGGGGCGTCTACGAGCAGTACTTC CASSPGGVYEQYF
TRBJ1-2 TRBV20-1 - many TGCAGTGCTATAGACAGGCCTAACTATGGCTACACCTTC CSAIDRPNYGYTF
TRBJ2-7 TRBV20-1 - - TGCAGTGCAAGTGTAGCTGTGGGCCACTACGAGCAGTACTTC CSASVAVGHYEQYF